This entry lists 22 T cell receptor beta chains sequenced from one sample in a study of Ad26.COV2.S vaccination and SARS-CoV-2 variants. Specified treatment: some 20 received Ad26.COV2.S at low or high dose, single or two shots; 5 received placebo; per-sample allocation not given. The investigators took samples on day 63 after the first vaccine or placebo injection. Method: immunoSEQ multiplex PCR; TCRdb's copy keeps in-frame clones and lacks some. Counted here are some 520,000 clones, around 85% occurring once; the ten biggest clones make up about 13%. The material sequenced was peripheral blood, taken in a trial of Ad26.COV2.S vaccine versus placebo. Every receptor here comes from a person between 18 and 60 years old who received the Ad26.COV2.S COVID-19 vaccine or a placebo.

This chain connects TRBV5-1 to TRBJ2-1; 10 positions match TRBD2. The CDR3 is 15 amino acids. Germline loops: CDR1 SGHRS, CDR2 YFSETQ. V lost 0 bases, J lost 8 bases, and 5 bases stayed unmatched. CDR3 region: CASSLGASGSYEQFF. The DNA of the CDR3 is TGCGCCAGCAGCTTGGGTGCTAGCGGGAGCTATGAGCAGTTCTTC.

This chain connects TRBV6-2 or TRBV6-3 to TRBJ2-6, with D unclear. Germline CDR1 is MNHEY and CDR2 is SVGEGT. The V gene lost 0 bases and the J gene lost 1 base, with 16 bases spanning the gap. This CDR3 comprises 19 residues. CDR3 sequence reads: CASSYSSAEVGSGANVLTF. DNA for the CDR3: TGTGCCAGCAGTTACTCTTCCGCTGAGGTCGGGTCTGGGGCCAACGTCCTGACTTTC.

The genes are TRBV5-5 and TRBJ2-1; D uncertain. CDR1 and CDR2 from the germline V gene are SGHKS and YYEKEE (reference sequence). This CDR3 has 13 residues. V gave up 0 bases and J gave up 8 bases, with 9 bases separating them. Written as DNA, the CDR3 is TGTGCCAGCAGCTTGGGAGCTTGGGATGAGCAGTTCTTC. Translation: CASSLGAWDEQFF.

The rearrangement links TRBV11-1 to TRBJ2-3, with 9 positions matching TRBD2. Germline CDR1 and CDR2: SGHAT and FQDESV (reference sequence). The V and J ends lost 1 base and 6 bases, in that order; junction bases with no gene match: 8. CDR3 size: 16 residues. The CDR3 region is CASSLGAYSGRDTQYF. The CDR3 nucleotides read TGTGCCAGCAGCTTAGGCGCGTACAGCGGGAGGGATACGCAGTATTTT.

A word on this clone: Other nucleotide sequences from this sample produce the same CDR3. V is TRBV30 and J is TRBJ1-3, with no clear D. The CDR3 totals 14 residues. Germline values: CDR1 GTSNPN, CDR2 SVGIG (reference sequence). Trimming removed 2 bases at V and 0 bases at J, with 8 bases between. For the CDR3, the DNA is TGTGCCTGGAGTAAAGGGTCCTCTGGAAACACCATATATTTT. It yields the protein CAWSKGSSGNTIYF.

The CDR3 protein is CASSQAAGQVGADTQYF. The DNA for the CDR3 is TGTGCCAGCAGCCAAGCCGCGGGGCAAGTTGGGGCAGATACGCAGTATTTT. The chain carries TRBV4-2 and TRBJ2-3; D might be TRBD2 (6 bases). The V and J ends lost 1 base and 4 bases respectively, with 18 bases between them. Germline lookup yields CDR1 LGHNA and CDR2 YNFKEQ. This CDR3 has 17 amino acids.

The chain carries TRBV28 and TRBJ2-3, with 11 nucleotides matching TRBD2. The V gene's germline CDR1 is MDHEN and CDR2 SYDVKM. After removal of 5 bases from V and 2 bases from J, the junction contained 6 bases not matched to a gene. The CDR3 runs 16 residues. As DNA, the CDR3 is TGTGCCAGCAGTCTACCGGGACTAGCGGCCACAGATACGCAGTATTTT. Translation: CASSLPGLAATDTQYF.

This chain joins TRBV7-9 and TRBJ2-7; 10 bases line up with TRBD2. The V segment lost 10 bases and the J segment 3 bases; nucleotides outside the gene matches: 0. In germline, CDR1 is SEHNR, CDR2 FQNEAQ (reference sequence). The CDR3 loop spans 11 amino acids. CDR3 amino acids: CATSGSYEQYF. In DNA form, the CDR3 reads TGTGCCACTAGCGGGAGCTACGAGCAGTACTTC.

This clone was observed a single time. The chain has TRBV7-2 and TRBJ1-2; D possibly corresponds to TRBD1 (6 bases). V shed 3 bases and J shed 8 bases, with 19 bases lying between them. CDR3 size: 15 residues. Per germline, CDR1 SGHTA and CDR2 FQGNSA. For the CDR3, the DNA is TGTGCCAGCAGCTTCCTCCGGGACACCGGGAAGGGCTACACCTTC. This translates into CASSFLRDTGKGYTF. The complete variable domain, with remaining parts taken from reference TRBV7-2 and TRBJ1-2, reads GAGVSQSPSNKVTEKGKDVELRCDPISGHTALYWYRQSLGQGLEFLIYFQGNSAPDKSGLPSDRFSAERTGGSVSTLTIQRTQQEDSAVYLCASSFLRDTGKGYTFGSGTRLTVV.

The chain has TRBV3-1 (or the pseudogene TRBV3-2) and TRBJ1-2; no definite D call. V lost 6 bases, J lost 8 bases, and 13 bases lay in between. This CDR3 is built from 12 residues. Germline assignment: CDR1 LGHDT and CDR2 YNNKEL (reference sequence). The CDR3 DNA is TGTGCCAGCAGGTTTAGCACTGGGGGCTACACCTTC. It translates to CASRFSTGGYTF.

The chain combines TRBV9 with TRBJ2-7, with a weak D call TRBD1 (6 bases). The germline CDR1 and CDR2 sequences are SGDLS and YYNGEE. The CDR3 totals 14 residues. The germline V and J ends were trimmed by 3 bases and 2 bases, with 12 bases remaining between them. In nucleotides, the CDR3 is TGTGCCAGCAGCGCAACAGGGAAGACCTACGAGCAGTACTTC. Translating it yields CASSATGKTYEQYF.

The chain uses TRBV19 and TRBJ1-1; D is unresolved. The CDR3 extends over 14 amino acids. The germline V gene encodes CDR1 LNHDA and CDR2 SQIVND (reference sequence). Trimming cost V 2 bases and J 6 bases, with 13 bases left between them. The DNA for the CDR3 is TGTGCCAGTAGTATACGTCGGGAATGGGCTGAAGCTTTCTTT. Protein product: CASSIRREWAEAFF. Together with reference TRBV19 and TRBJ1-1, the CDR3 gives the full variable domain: DGGITQSPKYLFRKEGQNVTLSCEQNLNHDAMYWYRQDPGQGLRLIYYSQIVNDFQKGDIAEGYSVSREKKESFPLTVTSAQKNPTAFYLCASSIRREWAEAFFGQGTRLTVV.

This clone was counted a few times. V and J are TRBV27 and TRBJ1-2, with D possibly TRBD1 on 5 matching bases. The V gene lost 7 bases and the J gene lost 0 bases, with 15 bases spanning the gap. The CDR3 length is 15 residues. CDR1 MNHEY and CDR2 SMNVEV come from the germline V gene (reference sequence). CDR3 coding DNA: TGTGCCAGCACCCCACTCGGGGGGACTAACTATGGCTACACCTTC. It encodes CASTPLGGTNYGYTF.

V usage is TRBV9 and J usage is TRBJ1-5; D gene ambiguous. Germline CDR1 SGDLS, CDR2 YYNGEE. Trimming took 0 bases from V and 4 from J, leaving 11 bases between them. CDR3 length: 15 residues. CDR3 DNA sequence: TGTGCCAGCAGCGTAGGAGGAAATGAGAATCAGCCCCAGCATTTT. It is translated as CASSVGGNENQPQHF.

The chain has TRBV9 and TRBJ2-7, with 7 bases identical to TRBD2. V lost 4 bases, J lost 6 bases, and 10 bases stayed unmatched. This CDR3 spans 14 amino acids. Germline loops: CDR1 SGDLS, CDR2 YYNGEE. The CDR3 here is CASSPRTGRGEQYF. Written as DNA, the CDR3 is TGTGCCAGCAGCCCCCGGACGGGGAGGGGCGAGCAGTACTTC.

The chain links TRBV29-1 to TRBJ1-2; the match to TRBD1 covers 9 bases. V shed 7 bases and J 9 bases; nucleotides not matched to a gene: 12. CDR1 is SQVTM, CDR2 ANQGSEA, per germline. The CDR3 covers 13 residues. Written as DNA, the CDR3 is TGCAGCGCTGGGACCGGGACAGGGCAACGCTACACCTTC. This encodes CSAGTGTGQRYTF.

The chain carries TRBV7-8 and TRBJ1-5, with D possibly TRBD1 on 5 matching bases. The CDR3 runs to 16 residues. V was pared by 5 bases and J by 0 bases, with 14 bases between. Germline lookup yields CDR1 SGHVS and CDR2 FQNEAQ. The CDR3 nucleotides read TGTGCCAGCAGCCCAAGGGGACTAGATAGCAATCAGCCCCAGCATTTT. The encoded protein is CASSPRGLDSNQPQHF.

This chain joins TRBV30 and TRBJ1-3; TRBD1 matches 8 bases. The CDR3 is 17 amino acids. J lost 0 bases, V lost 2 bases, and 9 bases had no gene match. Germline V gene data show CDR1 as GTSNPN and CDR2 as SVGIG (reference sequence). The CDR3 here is CAWSSWTGLPSGNTIYF. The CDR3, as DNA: TGTGCCTGGAGTTCCTGGACAGGGCTACCCTCTGGAAACACCATATATTTT.

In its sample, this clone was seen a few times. This chain's CDR3 is CAWSVGSYTGELFF. The DNA for the CDR3 is TGTGCCTGGAGTGTAGGATCGTACACCGGGGAGCTGTTTTTT. The rearrangement uses TRBV30 and TRBJ2-2; no definite D call. This CDR3 is 14 amino acids long. The ends were cut back, 0 bases at V and 3 bases at J, with 8 bases in the middle. Germline CDR1 GTSNPN, CDR2 SVGIG (reference sequence).

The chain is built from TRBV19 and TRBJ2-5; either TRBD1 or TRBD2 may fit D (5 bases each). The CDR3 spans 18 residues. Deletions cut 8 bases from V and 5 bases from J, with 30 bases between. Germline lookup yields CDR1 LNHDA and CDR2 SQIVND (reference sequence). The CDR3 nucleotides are TGTGCCAGTGCGTATAGAAATATGAGGGACGCCGCCCCGGAGACCCAGTACTTC. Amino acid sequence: CASAYRNMRDAAPETQYF.

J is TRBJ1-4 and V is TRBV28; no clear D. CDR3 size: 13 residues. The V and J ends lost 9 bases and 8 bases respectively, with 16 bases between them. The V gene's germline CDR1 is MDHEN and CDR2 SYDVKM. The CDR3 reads CARQGWEEEKLFF. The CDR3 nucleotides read TGTGCCAGGCAAGGTTGGGAAGAAGAAAAACTGTTTTTT.

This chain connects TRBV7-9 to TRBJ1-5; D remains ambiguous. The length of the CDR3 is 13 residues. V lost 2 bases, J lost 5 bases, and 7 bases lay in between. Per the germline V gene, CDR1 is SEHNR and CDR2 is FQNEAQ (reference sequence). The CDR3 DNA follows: TGTGCCAGCAGCTTATGGGAGGATCAGCCCCAGCATTTT. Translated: CASSLWEDQPQHF.